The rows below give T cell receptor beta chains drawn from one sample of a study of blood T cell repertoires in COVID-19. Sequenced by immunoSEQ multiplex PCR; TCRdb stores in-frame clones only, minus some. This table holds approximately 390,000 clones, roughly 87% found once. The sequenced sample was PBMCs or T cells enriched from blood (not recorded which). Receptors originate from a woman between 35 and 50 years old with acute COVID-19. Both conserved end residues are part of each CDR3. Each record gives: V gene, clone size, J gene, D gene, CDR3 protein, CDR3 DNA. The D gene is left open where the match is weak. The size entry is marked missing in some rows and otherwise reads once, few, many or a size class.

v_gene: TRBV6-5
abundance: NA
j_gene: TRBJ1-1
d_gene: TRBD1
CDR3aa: CASSPGQGYTEAFF
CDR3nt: TGTGCCAGCAGCCCAGGACAGGGTTACACTGAAGCTTTCTTT

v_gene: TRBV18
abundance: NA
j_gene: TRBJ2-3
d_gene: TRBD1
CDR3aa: CASSQGQGTDTQYF
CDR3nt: TGTGCCAGCTCACAGGGACAGGGGACAGATACGCAGTATTTT

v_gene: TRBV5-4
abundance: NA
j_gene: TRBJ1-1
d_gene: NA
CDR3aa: CASSLAPTLLNTEAFF
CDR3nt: TGTGCCAGCAGCTTGGCCCCAACTCTACTGAACACTGAAGCTTTCTTT

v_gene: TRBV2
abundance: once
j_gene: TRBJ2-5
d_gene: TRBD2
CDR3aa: CASSERLAGTGETQYF
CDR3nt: TGTGCCAGCAGTGAACGACTAGCGGGGACTGGAGAGACCCAGTACTTC

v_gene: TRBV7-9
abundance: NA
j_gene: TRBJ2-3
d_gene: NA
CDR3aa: CASSFVASTDTQYF
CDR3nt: TGTGCCAGCAGCTTTGTGGCCAGCACAGATACGCAGTATTTT

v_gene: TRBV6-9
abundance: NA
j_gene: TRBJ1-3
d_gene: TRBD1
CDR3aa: CASSWDRQNTIYF
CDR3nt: TGTGCCAGCAGTTGGGACAGACAAAACACCATATATTTT

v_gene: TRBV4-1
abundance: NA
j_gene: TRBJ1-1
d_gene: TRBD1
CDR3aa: CASSPGTGVEAFF
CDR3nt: TGCGCCAGCAGCCCCGGGACAGGGGTTGAAGCTTTCTTT

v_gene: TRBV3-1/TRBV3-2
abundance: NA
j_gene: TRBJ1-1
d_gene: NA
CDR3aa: CASSYGVSDTEAFF
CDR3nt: TGTGCCAGCAGCTACGGGGTATCGGACACTGAAGCTTTCTTT

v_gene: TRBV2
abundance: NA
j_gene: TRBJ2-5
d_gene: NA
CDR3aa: CASAWTGVQETQYF
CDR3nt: TGTGCCAGCGCGTGGACGGGGGTACAAGAGACCCAGTACTTC

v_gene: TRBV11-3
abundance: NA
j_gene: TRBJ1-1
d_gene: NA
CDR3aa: CASSQSQNTEAFF
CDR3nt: TGTGCCAGCAGCCAGTCACAGAACACTGAAGCTTTCTTT

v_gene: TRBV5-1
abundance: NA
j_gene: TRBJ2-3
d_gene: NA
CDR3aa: CASSLAKPGTDTQYF
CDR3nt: TGCGCCAGCAGCTTGGCCAAACCGGGCACAGATACGCAGTATTTT

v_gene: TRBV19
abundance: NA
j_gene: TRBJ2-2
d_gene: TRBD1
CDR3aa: CASSIRTGLEGELFF
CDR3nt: TGTGCCAGTAGTATTAGGACAGGGCTAGAAGGGGAGCTGTTTTTT

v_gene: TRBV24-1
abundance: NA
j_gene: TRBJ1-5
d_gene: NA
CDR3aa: CATSAAGNGQPQHF
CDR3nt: TGTGCCACCAGTGCCGCGGGGAATGGGCAGCCCCAGCATTTT

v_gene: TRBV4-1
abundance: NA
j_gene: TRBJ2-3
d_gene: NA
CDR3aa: CASSQESSWDTQYF
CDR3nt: TGCGCCAGCAGCCAAGAGTCTAGCTGGGATACGCAGTATTTT

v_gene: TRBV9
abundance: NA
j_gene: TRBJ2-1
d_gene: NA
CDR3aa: CASSVEKEIYNEQFF
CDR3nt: TGTGCCAGCAGCGTAGAGAAGGAGATTTACAATGAGCAGTTCTTC

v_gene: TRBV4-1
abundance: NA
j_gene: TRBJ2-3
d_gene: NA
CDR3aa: CASSQPRDSSTDTQYF
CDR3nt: TGCGCCAGCAGCCAGCCCCGGGACTCATCCACAGATACGCAGTATTTT

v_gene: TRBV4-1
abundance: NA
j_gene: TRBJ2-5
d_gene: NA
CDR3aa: CASSQVRGLAETQYF
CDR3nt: TGCGCCAGCAGCCAAGTACGGGGCCTAGCGGAGACCCAGTACTTC